The 17 T cell receptor beta chains below all came from one sample that was sequenced in a study of blood T cells in healthy people across ages. Together with a sample-barcoded 5' primer, a J-beta primer mix was included in a second PCR lasting roughly 6 to 12 cycles. TCRdb reprocessed the 5' RACE reads with MiXCR, giving one entry per CDR3 protein. The sample lists 600,000 to 1,000,000 distinct CDR3 sequences; approximately 25% were seen once. The same specimen was also included in a second study, on T cells of mothers and their children.

Sequencing used blood. The receptors were gathered from a boy between 10 and 17 years old in good health.

This rearrangement joins TRBV3-1 to TRBJ2-2, with D possibly being TRBD1 (5 bases). This CDR3 contains 15 residues. Trimming removed 6 bases from V and 5 bases from J, with 16 bases in between. Germline values: CDR1 LGHDT, CDR2 YNNKEL (reference sequence). The DNA of the CDR3 is TGTGCCAGCAGTGTTCCCAGGGTAGGAACCGGGGAGCTGTTTTTT. The encoded protein is CASSVPRVGTGELFF.

The chain carries TRBV9 and TRBJ2-1; 7 positions agree with TRBD2. The ends lost 0 bases at V and 8 bases at J; junction bases unmatched: 2. Germline V lookup: CDR1 SGDLS, CDR2 YYNGEE. There are 13 residues in the CDR3. The CDR3 protein is CASSVDSGYEQFF. The CDR3 DNA is TGTGCCAGCAGCGTAGATAGCGGGTATGAGCAGTTCTTC.

The chain carries TRBV18 and TRBJ1-1; 9 nucleotides match TRBD1. The CDR3 is made up of 17 amino acids. Germline CDR1 KGHSH, CDR2 LQKENI. The trim removed 5 bases at V and 0 bases at J, leaving 10 bases unmatched. CDR3 residues: CASSTDQGTGMNTEAFF. The CDR3 DNA is TGTGCCAGCTCAACAGATCAGGGGACAGGGATGAACACTGAAGCTTTCTTT. The entire variable domain, with the rest obtained from reference TRBV18 and TRBJ1-1, is as follows: NAGVMQNPRHLVRRRGQEARLRCSPMKGHSHVYWYRQLPEEGLKFMVYLQKENIIDESGMPKERFSAEFPKEGPSILRIQQVVRGDSAAYFCASSTDQGTGMNTEAFFGQGTRLTVV.

V gene TRBV6-5 combines with J gene TRBJ2-5; D not resolved. The CDR3 sequence is 11 residues long. Germline V lookup: CDR1 MNHEY, CDR2 SVGAGI. V lost 10 bases and J lost 4, with 10 bases in between. The DNA of the CDR3 is TGTGCCACCAAGAGGCTAGAGACCCAGTACTTC. Translated, it gives CATKRLETQYF.

CDR3 in amino acids: CASSLEFYRGDEQFF. Here the CDR3 DNA reads TGTGCCAGCAGCTTAGAGTTTTACAGGGGCGATGAGCAGTTCTTC. J is TRBJ2-1 and V is TRBV11-2, with 7 bases identical to TRBD1. CDR3 length: 15 residues. In germline, CDR1 is SGHAT, CDR2 FQNNGV. Trimming cost V 0 bases and J 8 bases; bases outside gene matches: 7.

V is TRBV7-9 and J is TRBJ2-6, with D unresolved. Germline assignment: CDR1 SEHNR and CDR2 FQNEAQ (reference sequence). V shed 3 bases and J shed 4 bases, with 16 bases lying between them. The CDR3 has 17 residues. The CDR3 loop reads CASSFLELSPGANVLTF. Written as DNA, the CDR3 is TGTGCCAGCAGCTTTCTCGAGTTGTCACCCGGGGCCAACGTCCTGACTTTC.

In its sample, this clonotype was seen a few times. This chain joins TRBV5-1 and TRBJ2-5; TRBD1 agrees at 7 bases. Germline CDR1 SGHRS, CDR2 YFSETQ. With 3 bases clipped from V and 2 bases from J, the junction kept 4 bases outside the gene matches. The CDR3 has 14 amino acids. The CDR3 protein is CASSWDRNQETQYF. CDR3 in DNA: TGCGCCAGCAGCTGGGACAGAAATCAAGAGACCCAGTACTTC.

This clonotype has more than one count but fewer than ten. The V and J genes are TRBV7-9 and TRBJ2-5; no clear D gene. With the DNA end fitting TRBJ2-7 better, the J assignment may be wrong. Germline assignment: CDR1 SEHNR and CDR2 FQNEAQ (reference sequence). CDR3 length: 11 amino acids. CDR3 residues: CASSLIREQYF. Written as DNA, the CDR3 is TGTGCCAGCAGCTTAATACGCGAGCAGTACTTC.

This clonotype has a handful of counts. V gene TRBV15 combines with J gene TRBJ2-5; 11 bases map to TRBD2. Germline V gives CDR1 LNHNV, CDR2 YYDKDF (reference sequence). V was pared by 5 bases and J by 5 bases, with 7 bases of the junction left unmatched. This CDR3 contains 15 residues. DNA of the CDR3: TGTGCCACCAGCGGGTGGACTAGCGGGCCGGAGACCCAGTACTTC. Translation gives CATSGWTSGPETQYF.

The chain carries TRBV4-3 and TRBJ1-4; no definite D call. V was pared by 1 base and J by 8 bases, with 8 bases between. The CDR3 has 13 residues. The germline CDR1 and CDR2 sequences are LGHNA and YSLEER. Written as DNA, the CDR3 is TGCGCCAGCAGCCAAGGGGTCACAGAAAAACTGTTTTTT. Encoded protein: CASSQGVTEKLFF.

CDR3 protein: CASSKNGYNEQFF. CDR3 nucleotides: TGTGCCAGCAGTAAAAATGGGTACAATGAGCAGTTCTTC. The genes are TRBV7-3 and TRBJ2-1, with D uncertain. V was trimmed by 6 bases and J by 4 bases, leaving 10 bases between them. In germline, CDR1 is SGHTA, CDR2 FQGTGA. The length of the CDR3 is 13 residues.

This clonotype was counted a few times. The chain uses TRBV2 and TRBJ2-7, with a possible D match to TRBD1 (5 bases). V lost 3 bases and J 7 bases, leaving 7 bases between the germline ends. Per germline, CDR1 SNHLY and CDR2 FYNNEI. The CDR3 totals 11 residues. CDR3 in amino acids: CASSDAGEQYF. The CDR3 nucleotides read TGTGCCAGCAGTGATGCAGGGGAGCAGTACTTC.

This clonotype was seen a few times. The V call is TRBV5-1, the J call TRBJ2-4; D gene unclear. CDR3 length: 13 amino acids. CDR1 SGHRS and CDR2 YFSETQ come from the germline V gene. V gave up 0 bases and J gave up 8 bases, with 9 bases separating them. For the CDR3, the DNA is TGCGCCAGCAGCTTGGAACAGTCGCACATTCAGTACTTC. It codes for CASSLEQSHIQYF.

This clonotype has more than one count but fewer than ten. The CDR3 DNA is TGTGCCAGCGGGACTAGCGACTCCTACGAGCAGTACTTC. Translation: CASGTSDSYEQYF. The chain links TRBV27 to TRBJ2-7, with 10 bases fitting TRBD2. J lost 0 bases, V lost 8 bases, and 1 base had no gene match. Looked up from germline, CDR1 is MNHEY and CDR2 is SMNVEV (reference sequence). The CDR3 length is 13 residues.

This clonotype was seen a few times. The chain uses TRBV28 and TRBJ1-4; 9 bases are shared with TRBD1. The CDR3 has 16 amino acids. Per the germline V gene, CDR1 is MDHEN and CDR2 is SYDVKM. Unmatched junction bases numbered 13, after V lost 6 bases and J lost 8 bases. The CDR3 reads CASRRDRDRVNEKLFF. The DNA for the CDR3 is TGTGCCAGCAGACGAGACCGGGACAGGGTTAACGAAAAACTGTTTTTT.

For this clonotype: A much larger clone lies one base from this, so it may be a read error. The genes are TRBV5-1 and TRBJ2-7; D not certain. Trimming removed 2 bases from V and 0 bases from J, with 6 bases in between. CDR3 length: 13 amino acids. Germline CDR1 is SGHRS and CDR2 is YFSETQ. As DNA, the CDR3 is TGCGCCAGCAGCTTCTACAACTCCTACGAGCAGTACTTC. As protein: CASSFYNSYEQYF.

The chain links TRBV9 to TRBJ1-5; D ambiguous. The V gene's germline CDR1 is SGDLS and CDR2 YYNGEE. V lost 0 bases and J 5 bases, leaving 12 bases between the germline ends. CDR3 length: 15 amino acids. In DNA form, the CDR3 reads TGTGCCAGCAGCGTAGTAGGGATGGAGTATCAGCCCCAGCATTTT. It is translated as CASSVVGMEYQPQHF.